This TCR beta chain was captured in a study of a mutant IDH1 vaccine in newly diagnosed glioma (dated by TCRdb to about 2021). At the level of the whole study: Vaccination began 4-6 weeks after radiotherapy alone, or alongside temozolomide cycles in the chemotherapy-containing groups. The week-35 safety follow-up took place at visit V12, and the week-47 end of study took place at visit V13. Prior to enrollment, standard therapy consisting of radiotherapy alone, temozolomide alone, or radiochemotherapy with temozolomide had been administered to patients, with the combination being received by most patients. Of the roughly 34 treated patients, about 60% were male and approximately 40% were female, and the mean age was roughly 38 years. For exploratory analyses, longitudinal TCRB deep sequencing was carried out in about two dozen treated patients wherever samples were available. Peripheral blood was drawn at six visits: V03 (baseline), V05, V07, V10, V12 and V13. What the authors observed across the whole study: Pseudoprogression appeared unrelated to alterations in the top peripheral T cell clonotypes detected by TCRB sequencing. The authors stated that sample limitations prevented analyses of patient blood samples from being reproduced. Immune responses induced by the vaccine were seen in about 93% of patients across multiple MHC alleles. Availability determined which PBMC samples were chosen for TCRB deep sequencing.

The CDR3, cysteine through phenylalanine, is 13 amino acids long. This entry keeps only the CDR3 DNA: 39 bases, framed from base 1. Based on the germline V gene, the CDR1 and CDR2 sequences are SNHLY and FYNNEI. Trimming costs V 3 bases and J 5 bases, and their ends lie 10 bases apart. Library generation was performed with the immunoSEQ multiplex PCR assay. The hsTCRB Kit was used according to the manufacturer's protocol to amplify rearranged TCR beta chain sequences. An Illumina MiSeq was used to sequence the TCRB libraries. The paper's data handling went like this. The kit vendor's proprietary platform handled demultiplexing, trimming and gene mapping. Held by TCRdb, this immuneACCESS table contains in-frame sequences only and omits some clones. Under half of the omission traces to an unresolved V gene where checked; the cause of the rest is unknown. V and J calls and clone size are as listed in that table; D and trimming were resolved from the DNA. The table for this sample lists about 54,000 clones; 84% of them were counted only once. Around 4.1% of the sample is in the top ten clones.

The sample's time point label, in plain terms: week 35, safety follow-up. A 20-mer mutant IDH1 peptide at 300 micrograms in Montanide made up each vaccine dose, which was injected subcutaneously together with topical imiquimod. Patients were given eight vaccinations, in weeks 1, 3, 5, 7, 11, 15, 19 and 23, which matched visits V03 through V10. The donors had newly diagnosed IDH1-mutant astrocytomas of WHO grade 3 or 4 that showed loss of nuclear ATRX. The samples were drawn from NOA16, a multicentre, single-arm, open-label phase I trial in Germany that tested a mutant IDH1 peptide vaccine in humans for the first time. Genomic DNA for TCRB sequencing was extracted from EDTA blood using the DNeasy Blood and Tissue Kit. Details on this clone: The antigen this receptor binds is unknown. Nothing much larger sits one base from this clone, and base qualities are not available.

This receptor was taken from a young woman with glioma. Material: PBMCs, obtained from a glioma patient whose treatment included an IDH1 peptide vaccine. The chain couples TRBV2 to TRBJ1-1; perhaps TRBD1 is the D gene, with 6 bases matching. The DNA reads as follows: TGTGCCAGCAGTGATCAGGGGCATACTGAAGCTTTCTTT. Protein translation: CASSDQGHTEAFF.